A selection of T cell receptor beta chains follows, all from one sample in a study of blood T cell repertoires in COVID-19. The data were produced by immunoSEQ multiplex PCR, yet TCRdb's version contains in-frame clones alone and is incomplete. The table lists 250,000 to 300,000 clones, 85% of them singletons. What was sequenced was peripheral blood. Receptors were obtained from a man aged 45-65 years with active or convalescent COVID-19. The CDR3 runs from the conserved cysteine through the conserved F or W. D genes are given only for firm matches. Clone size appears in some rows only: once, few, many, or a class for an expanded clone.

clone_size j_call d_call v_call cdr3_nt cdr3_aa
- TRBJ1-6 TRBD1 TRBV27 TGTGCCAGCAGTTTAAGACAGGGTGGTGGACCCCTCCACTTT CASSLRQGGGPLHF
- TRBJ2-5 - TRBV19 TGTGCCAGTAGTTTAAATCGGGGGGAGACCCAGTACTTC CASSLNRGETQYF
- TRBJ1-5 TRBD1 TRBV6-5 TGTGCCAGCAGACAGGGGTCGGCTCAGCCCCAGCATTTT CASRQGSAQPQHF
- TRBJ2-1 TRBD2 TRBV18 TGTGCCAGCTCATTCGGACTAGCGGGAAACAATGAGCAGTTCTTC CASSFGLAGNNEQFF
- TRBJ1-2 - TRBV19 TGTGCCAGTACTTTGGGGAGGGGATATGGCTACACCTTC CASTLGRGYGYTF
- TRBJ2-1 - TRBV2 TGTGCCAGCAGGGGTGGGGCCCCCACAACGAATGAGCAGTTCTTC CASRGGAPTTNEQFF
- TRBJ2-7 TRBD2 TRBV10-2 TGCGCCAGCAGTGATTCCGGGACTAGATCTTACGAGCAGTACTTC CASSDSGTRSYEQYF
few TRBJ2-7 - TRBV5-8 TGTGCCAGCAGCGCGAACCCCTACGAGCAGTACTTC CASSANPYEQYF
- TRBJ2-5 TRBD1 TRBV19 TGTGCCAGTAGTATCCGACAGGGTTTCTCAGAGACCCAGTACTTC CASSIRQGFSETQYF
- TRBJ2-7 TRBD1 TRBV6-2/TRBV6-3 TGTGCCAGCAGCAATCGGACAGGGACATACGAGCAGTACTTC CASSNRTGTYEQYF
- TRBJ1-1 - TRBV4-3 TGCGCCAGCAGCCGAAGAATAGCTGACCCGATTCAAGGGAGGGTGAACACTGAAGCTTTCTTT CASSRRIADPIQGRVNTEAFF
few TRBJ1-2 TRBD1 TRBV4-2 TGTGCCAGCAGCCAAGACCAGGGGGCCTCCGGCTACACCTTC CASSQDQGASGYTF
- TRBJ2-1 - TRBV11-3 TGTGCCAGCAGCCCTTCCGAGAGCTCCTACAATGAGCAGTTCTTC CASSPSESSYNEQFF
- TRBJ2-5 - TRBV13 TGTGCCAGCAGCTTAAACAGAGATACAACCCAGTACTTC CASSLNRDTTQYF
- TRBJ2-1 TRBD1 TRBV29-1 TGCAGCGTTGAAAGAGGACAGGGCAATGAGCAGTTCTTC CSVERGQGNEQFF
- TRBJ2-2 - TRBV30 TGTGCCTGGAGTGTACCCCCAGGCCCAGCCACCGGGGAGCTGTTTTTT CAWSVPPGPATGELFF
- TRBJ2-1 - TRBV12-3/TRBV12-4 TGTGCCAGCAGTTTGGCCCCTGATGAGCAGTTCTTC CASSLAPDEQFF
once TRBJ1-2 TRBD1 TRBV4-3 TGCGCCAGCAGCCAAGGGGTGGGGGACAGGGGCAATTATGGCTACACCTTC CASSQGVGDRGNYGYTF
- TRBJ2-7 TRBD1 TRBV19 TGTGCCAGTAGTACCCGGACAGGGGGCAACGAGCAGTACTTC CASSTRTGGNEQYF
- TRBJ1-6 - TRBV7-9 TGTGCCAGCTCAGGGGTCAATTCACCCCTCCACTTT CASSGVNSPLHF
- TRBJ1-2 - TRBV19 TGTGCCAGTAGTTTAGTCCGGAGCTATGGCTACACCTTC CASSLVRSYGYTF
few TRBJ2-1 TRBD2 TRBV7-9 TGTGCCAGCAGCTTTGGTTATAGAGCGGGAGTTAGTGAGCAGTTCTTC CASSFGYRAGVSEQFF
once TRBJ2-2 - TRBV12-5 TGTGCTAGTGGTTTGGTACTTTGGAGTCAGTCTTTCGCCGGGGAGCTGTTTTTT CASGLVLWSQSFAGELFF
- TRBJ1-3 TRBD1 TRBV6-5 TGTGCCAGCAGTTACGGGACAGGGGCTGGAAACACCATATATTTT CASSYGTGAGNTIYF
- TRBJ1-5 - TRBV19 TGTGCCAGTAGTATAGACCCGGGACATAGCAATCAGCCCCAGCATTTT CASSIDPGHSNQPQHF
- TRBJ2-3 TRBD2 TRBV9 TGTGCCAGCAGCGCTTCTAGCGGGAGAGGGGATACGCAGTATTTT CASSASSGRGDTQYF
- TRBJ2-7 TRBD2 TRBV15 TGTGCCACCAGTGTCGGACTAGCGGGATGGGAGCAGTACTTC CATSVGLAGWEQYF
- TRBJ1-5 TRBD1 TRBV5-6 TGTGCCAGCAGCCGCGGACAGGATAATCAGCCCCAGCATTTT CASSRGQDNQPQHF
- TRBJ2-1 - TRBV14 TGTGCCAGCAGCCTATACAATGAGCAGTTCTTC CASSLYNEQFF
- TRBJ2-7 - TRBV11-2 TGTGCCAGCAGCGTAGCGGTTTACTACGAGCAGTACTTC CASSVAVYYEQYF
- TRBJ2-7 TRBD2 TRBV3-1/TRBV3-2 TGTGCCAGCAGGCTAGCGGGTACCTACGAGCAGTACTTC CASRLAGTYEQYF
- TRBJ1-1 - TRBV30 TGTGCCTGGAGGACTGAGCTCCCTACAGGAGAAGCTTTCTTT CAWRTELPTGEAFF
- TRBJ1-2 TRBD1 TRBV29-1 TGCAGCGTTGAGGCCAGGGGGGATGGCTACACCTTC CSVEARGDGYTF
- TRBJ1-5 - TRBV19 TGTGCCAGTTTCCGGGGACAAGGAAGCAATCAGCCCCAGCATTTT CASFRGQGSNQPQHF
- TRBJ2-3 - TRBV5-4 TGTGCCAGCAGCTTGGCCGGGGGAAGGCCCAGGGATACGCAGTATTTT CASSLAGGRPRDTQYF
- TRBJ2-1 TRBD2 TRBV11-2 TGTGCCAGCAGCAGTAACAGAGCGGGAGATAGGAATGAGCAGTTCTTC CASSSNRAGDRNEQFF
- TRBJ2-6 - TRBV28 TGTGCCAGCAGTGTTTACAGGCAATCTGGGGCCAACGTCCTGACTTTC CASSVYRQSGANVLTF
- TRBJ2-7 TRBD2 TRBV6-1 TGTGCCAGCAGTGAAGGGGGACTAGCGACCTACGAGCAGTACTTC CASSEGGLATYEQYF
- TRBJ2-5 - TRBV30 TGTGCCTGGAGTGTAGTCAGCCAAGAGACCCAGTACTTC CAWSVVSQETQYF
- TRBJ2-4 TRBD1 TRBV12-3/TRBV12-4 TGTGCCAGCGGACAGGGAAAAAACATTCAGTACTTC CASGQGKNIQYF